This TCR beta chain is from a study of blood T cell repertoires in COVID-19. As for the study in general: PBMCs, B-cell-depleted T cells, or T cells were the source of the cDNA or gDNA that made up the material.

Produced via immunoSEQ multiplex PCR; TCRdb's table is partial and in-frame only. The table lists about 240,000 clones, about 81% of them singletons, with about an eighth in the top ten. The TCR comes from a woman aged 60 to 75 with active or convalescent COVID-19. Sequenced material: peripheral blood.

DNA for the CDR3: TGTGCCAGCAGCTCGGGGGTGAACACTGAAGCTTTCTTT. This sequence encodes CASSSGVNTEAFF. The rearrangement joins TRBV11-3 to TRBJ1-1; perhaps TRBD1 as D (5 bases). CDR3 size: 13 residues. Per germline, CDR1 SGHNT and CDR2 YENEEA. The V gene lost 4 bases and the J gene lost 0 bases, with 6 bases spanning the gap.